The 2 T cell receptor beta chains reported below all come from one sample, sequenced in a study of blood T cells in healthy people across ages. PCR was performed a second time for about 7 to 11 cycles using a sample-barcoded 5' primer and a J-beta primer mix. TCRdb called the 5' RACE reads again in MiXCR, with one record for every CDR3 protein. The profile shows about 670,000 distinct CDR3 sequences, over 40% of them singletons. The sequenced material came from blood. The receptors stem from a woman of 80 years or more in good health.

The CDR3 nucleotides read TGTGCCATCAGCCCGGGACAGAACTCTGGGGCCAACGTCCTGACTTTC. Its translation is CAISPGQNSGANVLTF. The chain has TRBV10-3 and TRBJ2-6; 7 positions match TRBD1. V dropped 6 bases and J dropped 0; count of bases not matched to a gene: 5. This CDR3 is built from 16 residues. Germline loops: CDR1 ENHRY, CDR2 SYGVKD.

This sequence joins TRBV10-3 and TRBJ2-5; possibly TRBD1 or TRBD2 for D (5 bases each). The J call may be wrong; the DNA end is better matched by TRBJ2-4. CDR1 ENHRY and CDR2 SYGVKD come from the germline V gene. There are 14 residues in the CDR3. The CDR3 here is CAIRPDGGGNIQYF. The CDR3 region has the DNA TGTGCCATCAGACCTGATGGGGGTGGAAACATTCAGTACTTC.